A selection of T cell receptor beta chains follows, all from one sample in a study of T cells in Graves' hyperthyroidism and ophthalmopathy. Via MiXCR, TCRdb re-called the multiplex PCR reads, giving one row per CDR3 protein. The data show 530,000 or so distinct CDR3 sequences, 46% seen once. Material: peripheral blood or thyroid tissue (not recorded which). These TCRs come from a woman aged 18 to 35 with Graves' hyperthyroidism. Each CDR3 is given without its conserved first and last residue. A D gene is named only where the DNA matches it firmly.

j_gene: TRBJ2-1
d_gene: -
v_gene: TRBV7-9
CDR3aa: ASSQLQSPSSYNEQF

j_gene: TRBJ1-5
d_gene: -
v_gene: TRBV6-2/TRBV6-3
CDR3aa: AGGSNQPQH

j_gene: TRBJ2-2
d_gene: TRBD2
v_gene: TRBV20-1
CDR3aa: SAGEGTSDTGELF

j_gene: TRBJ2-7
d_gene: -
v_gene: TRBV9
CDR3aa: ASSVSGSGVSEQY

j_gene: TRBJ1-2
d_gene: -
v_gene: TRBV20-1
CDR3aa: SGTRVPYGYT

j_gene: TRBJ2-5
d_gene: -
v_gene: TRBV7-7
CDR3aa: ARATSVQETQY

j_gene: TRBJ2-7
d_gene: -
v_gene: TRBV6-1
CDR3aa: ASSDRVDIGEQY

j_gene: TRBJ1-4
d_gene: TRBD1
v_gene: TRBV10-3
CDR3aa: AHKGQGHEKLF

j_gene: TRBJ1-2
d_gene: -
v_gene: TRBV18
CDR3aa: ASSPASGLNYGYT

j_gene: TRBJ2-7
d_gene: TRBD1
v_gene: TRBV7-2
CDR3aa: ASSLTGGSPYEQY

j_gene: TRBJ2-7
d_gene: -
v_gene: TRBV5-8
CDR3aa: ASSRSGEDLYEQY

j_gene: TRBJ1-2
d_gene: TRBD1
v_gene: TRBV4-2
CDR3aa: ASSQRTGNNYGYT

j_gene: TRBJ2-2
d_gene: -
v_gene: TRBV19
CDR3aa: ASSIAAERDEQF

j_gene: TRBJ2-3
d_gene: TRBD2
v_gene: TRBV12-3/TRBV12-4
CDR3aa: ASRPSGRAGDTQY

j_gene: TRBJ2-7
d_gene: TRBD2
v_gene: TRBV6-7
CDR3aa: ASELPGLAVGSSYEQY

j_gene: TRBJ2-2
d_gene: -
v_gene: TRBV6-2/TRBV6-3
CDR3aa: ASSLTGALNTGELF

j_gene: TRBJ1-6
d_gene: -
v_gene: TRBV27
CDR3aa: ASSLGAGRNSPLH

j_gene: TRBJ1-5
d_gene: -
v_gene: TRBV6-5
CDR3aa: ASSYRHRNQPQH

j_gene: TRBJ1-1
d_gene: -
v_gene: TRBV29-1
CDR3aa: SVGQGTEAF

j_gene: TRBJ2-7
d_gene: TRBD2
v_gene: TRBV11-2
CDR3aa: ASSDQDPGTSLYEQY

j_gene: TRBJ1-1
d_gene: TRBD1
v_gene: TRBV6-5
CDR3aa: ASSYSKGTGGFTEAF

j_gene: TRBJ2-7
d_gene: -
v_gene: TRBV7-9
CDR3aa: ASSQDGVYIYEQY

j_gene: TRBJ1-2
d_gene: -
v_gene: TRBV29-1
CDR3aa: SVGKTQGWYGYI

j_gene: TRBJ2-7
d_gene: -
v_gene: TRBV10-2
CDR3aa: ASSDGLARSYEQY

j_gene: TRBJ2-3
d_gene: -
v_gene: TRBV24-1
CDR3aa: ATSASGGKGSTDTQY

j_gene: TRBJ2-2
d_gene: -
v_gene: TRBV6-2/TRBV6-3
CDR3aa: ASSYSGIYTGELF

j_gene: TRBJ2-7
d_gene: -
v_gene: TRBV9
CDR3aa: ASSVGDTYEQY

j_gene: TRBJ2-7
d_gene: TRBD2
v_gene: TRBV7-9
CDR3aa: ASSLDGAGAYEQY

j_gene: TRBJ1-6
d_gene: TRBD1
v_gene: TRBV2
CDR3aa: ASSPNRGSSPLH

j_gene: TRBJ1-2
d_gene: -
v_gene: TRBV25-1
CDR3aa: ASSSGGAGYT

j_gene: TRBJ2-7
d_gene: -
v_gene: TRBV7-9
CDR3aa: ASSPQNRVSYEQY